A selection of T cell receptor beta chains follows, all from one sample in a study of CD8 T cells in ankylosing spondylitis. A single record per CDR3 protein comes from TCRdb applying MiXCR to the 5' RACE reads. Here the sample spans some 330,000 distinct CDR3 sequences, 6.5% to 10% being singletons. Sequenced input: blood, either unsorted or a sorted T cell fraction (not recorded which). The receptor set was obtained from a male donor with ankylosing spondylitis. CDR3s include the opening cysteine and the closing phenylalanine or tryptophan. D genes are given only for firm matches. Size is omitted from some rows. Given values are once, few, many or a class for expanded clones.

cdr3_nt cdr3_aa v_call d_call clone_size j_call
TGTGCCAGCAGCTTAGTTGTCAGGGAGGATGAGCAGTTCTTC CASSLVVREDEQFF TRBV7-9 . . TRBJ2-1
TGCGCCAGCAGCTTGTTGCAGGGCGGACAGTATGAGCAGTTCTTC CASSLLQGGQYEQFF TRBV5-1 . many TRBJ2-1
TGTGCCAGCAGTTCCGCCCGACTAGCGTCTAAGAATGAGCAGTTCTTC CASSSARLASKNEQFF TRBV12-3/TRBV12-4 TRBD2 many TRBJ2-1
TGTGCCAGCAGTTCGGATTCAGGCCCTGGCTACACCTTC CASSSDSGPGYTF TRBV12-3/TRBV12-4 . many TRBJ1-2
TGTGCCAGCAGGTCGCATCCCCTTTCCTACAATGAGCAGTTCTTC CASRSHPLSYNEQFF TRBV6-1 . . TRBJ2-1
TGTGCCAGCAATGGGGGGGCTAGACCCCAGCATTTT CASNGGARPQHF TRBV6-6 . few TRBJ1-5
TGTGCCAGCAGCTACCGGGACTCATACTACGAGCAGTACTTC CASSYRDSYYEQYF TRBV7-2 . . TRBJ2-7
TGCGCCAGCAGCTTGGTGGGCAGGGCTGAAGCTTTCTTT CASSLVGRAEAFF TRBV5-1 . few TRBJ1-1
TGTGCCAGCAGCCCGCAGGGGCGCCCTGAAGCTTTCTTT CASSPQGRPEAFF TRBV27 . . TRBJ1-1
TGTGCCAGCAGCCCAGCCGGGACAGCGAGAGAGACCCAGTACTTC CASSPAGTARETQYF TRBV3-1 TRBD1 few TRBJ2-5
TGTGCCAGCAGCCCGCGACAGGGGCTTGCCTACGAGCAGTACTTC CASSPRQGLAYEQYF TRBV7-2 TRBD1 . TRBJ2-7
TGTGCCAGTAGTATTGTCCAACAGGGCCATGAAGCTTTCTTT CASSIVQQGHEAFF TRBV19 . . TRBJ1-1
TGCGCCAGCAGCCCGGGACAGGGGGCGTCTGGGGCCAACGTCCTGACTTTC CASSPGQGASGANVLTF TRBV5-1 TRBD1 . TRBJ2-6
TGTGCCAGCGGGAAACGGGACGGATACAATGAGCAGTTCTTC CASGKRDGYNEQFF TRBV7-9 . . TRBJ2-1
TGCAGTGCTGGGGCATACAATGAGCAGTTCTTC CSAGAYNEQFF TRBV20-1 . few TRBJ2-1
TGCAGCGTTTCAGTACAGGCGGAGACCCAGTACTTC CSVSVQAETQYF TRBV29-1 . few TRBJ2-5
TGCAGTGCTAGAGACCGGGAGGTAGCGTTCTACGAGCAGTACTTC CSARDREVAFYEQYF TRBV20-1 TRBD2 . TRBJ2-7
TGTGCCAGCAGTGTAATACGGACTAGCGGGAGGGTTGAGGAGCAGTTCTTC CASSVIRTSGRVEEQFF TRBV27 TRBD2 many TRBJ2-1
TGCAGTGCTAGAGATTCCCGGACAGATAATGAAAAACTGTTTTTT CSARDSRTDNEKLFF TRBV20-1 . . TRBJ1-4
TGTGCCAGCAGTTTACGGGTGGGGGGGAACACTGAAGCTTTCTTT CASSLRVGGNTEAFF TRBV12-3/TRBV12-4 . many TRBJ1-1
TGTGCCAGCAGCCATTATGGACCGAACAATGAGCAGTTCTTC CASSHYGPNNEQFF TRBV3-1 . few TRBJ2-1
TGTGCCAGCAGCCAATGGCACTACCGGGCCCACGAGCAGTACTTC CASSQWHYRAHEQYF TRBV3-1 . . TRBJ2-7
TGTGCCACCCCACTCTGGCGGCTTGCCACAGATACGCAGTATTTT CATPLWRLATDTQYF TRBV19 . . TRBJ2-3
TGCAGCGTTGAGGCCCTCGCAGATACGCAGTATTTT CSVEALADTQYF TRBV29-1 . . TRBJ2-3
TGTGCCAGCAGTCTTCGGATCGGGATGGCGGGGGCCAACGTCCTGACTTTC CASSLRIGMAGANVLTF TRBV28 . few TRBJ2-6
TGTGCCAGCAGCCCAGGGACAAGGTACACGCAGTATTTT CASSPGTRYTQYF TRBV9 . . TRBJ2-3
TGTGCCAGCAGCTTAGCGAGGTCTTCCAATGAGCAGTTCTTC CASSLARSSNEQFF TRBV7-7 . many TRBJ2-1
TGTGCCATCAGTGGGGTCCAGCGGGGGCGGAATGAGCAGTTCTTC CAISGVQRGRNEQFF TRBV10-3 TRBD2 . TRBJ2-1
TGTGCCAGCAATACAGGGGGCTTTATTGGCTACACCTTC CASNTGGFIGYTF TRBV12-3/TRBV12-4 TRBD1 few TRBJ1-2
TGTGCCAGCTCGACCTTAGCCTCTGCGAACACCGGGGAGCTGTTTTTT CASSTLASANTGELFF TRBV11-1 . . TRBJ2-2
TGCAGTGCTAGAGCTGGGCAGATTAATGAAAAACTGTTTTTT CSARAGQINEKLFF TRBV20-1 . many TRBJ1-4
TGCGCCAGCAGCTCACTTCCAACTAATGAAAAACTGTTTTTT CASSSLPTNEKLFF TRBV5-1 . . TRBJ1-4
TGTGCCAGCAGCATTATGGGGACAGGGGGCGGCACGCGGGGCGAGCAGTACTTC CASSIMGTGGGTRGEQYF TRBV11-1 TRBD1 . TRBJ2-7
TGTGCCATCAGTGATTTAGGGACAGCTAGCACAGATACGCAGTATTTT CAISDLGTASTDTQYF TRBV10-3 TRBD1 many TRBJ2-3
TGTGCCTGGAGCGGGAGCTACGAGCAGTACTTC CAWSGSYEQYF TRBV30 . . TRBJ2-7
TGTGCCAGCAGCGCAGTCAGGACACGCAATGAGCAGTTCTTC CASSAVRTRNEQFF TRBV11-3 . . TRBJ2-1